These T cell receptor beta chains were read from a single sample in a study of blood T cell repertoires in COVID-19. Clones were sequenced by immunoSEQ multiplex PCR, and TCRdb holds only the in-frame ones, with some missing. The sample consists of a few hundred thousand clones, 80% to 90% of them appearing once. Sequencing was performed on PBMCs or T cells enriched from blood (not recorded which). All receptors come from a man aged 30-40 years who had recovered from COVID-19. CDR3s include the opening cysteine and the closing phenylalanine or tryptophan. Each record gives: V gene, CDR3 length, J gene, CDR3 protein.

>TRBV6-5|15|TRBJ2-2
CASMRLTGATGELFF
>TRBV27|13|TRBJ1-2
CASSLLAAGGYTF
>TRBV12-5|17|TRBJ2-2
CASGLVLGQVVSGELFF
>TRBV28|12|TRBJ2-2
CASSNLMGELFF
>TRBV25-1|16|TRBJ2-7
CASSQFSGSAGYEQYF
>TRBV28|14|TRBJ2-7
CASSFWDRSPEQYF
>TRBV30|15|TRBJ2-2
CAWSRGLVDTGELFF
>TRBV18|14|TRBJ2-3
CASSPSALTDTQYF
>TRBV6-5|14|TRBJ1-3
CASSYDLLGNTIYF
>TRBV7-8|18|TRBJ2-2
CASSARQREVANTGELFF
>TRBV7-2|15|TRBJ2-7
CASSPRTSGAYEQYF
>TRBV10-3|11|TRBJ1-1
CASGGGTEAFF
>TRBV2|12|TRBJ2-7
CASRDSRDEQYF
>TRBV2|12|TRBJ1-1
CASTRGGTEAFF
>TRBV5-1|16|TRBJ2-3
CASSLGAAGITDTQYF
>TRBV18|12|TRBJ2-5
CASSSSQETQYF
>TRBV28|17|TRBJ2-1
CASISGTGAGSYNEQFF
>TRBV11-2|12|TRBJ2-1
CASSLSLNEQFF
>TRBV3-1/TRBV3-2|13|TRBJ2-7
CASSLGLTYEQYF
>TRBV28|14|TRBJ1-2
CASSLTGHNYGYTF
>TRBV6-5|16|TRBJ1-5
CASSYSRDSSNQPQHF
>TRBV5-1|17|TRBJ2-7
CASSLALLAGAPDEQYF
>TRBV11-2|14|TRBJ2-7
CASSPGSSDSEQYF
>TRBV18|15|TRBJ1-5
CASSPGTGGGQPQHF
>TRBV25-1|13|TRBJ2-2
CASSVGGTGELFF
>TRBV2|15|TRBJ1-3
CASSEAPGAGNTIYF
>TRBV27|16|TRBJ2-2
CASLDSPATGIGELFF
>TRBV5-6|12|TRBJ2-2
CASSFYAGELFF
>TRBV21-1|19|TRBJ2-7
CASSKPGPQRDRGIYEQYF
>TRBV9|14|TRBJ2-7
CASSPRGEFGEQYF
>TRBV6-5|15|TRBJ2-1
CATRRLAGEKNEQFF
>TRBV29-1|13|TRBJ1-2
CSVEEDLGGGYTF
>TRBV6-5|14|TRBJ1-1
CASSPWTGDTEAFF
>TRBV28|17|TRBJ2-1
CASSVRRGIRVYNEQFF
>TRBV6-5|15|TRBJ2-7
CASNQGLAGAYEQYF
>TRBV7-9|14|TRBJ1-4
CASSPRTGGEKLFF
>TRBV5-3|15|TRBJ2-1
CARSLTGVAYNEQFF
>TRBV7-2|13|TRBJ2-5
CASSLVPGETQYF
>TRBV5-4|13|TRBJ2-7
CASSSDRAYEQYF
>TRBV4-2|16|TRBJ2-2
CASSQDGLAGGGELFF
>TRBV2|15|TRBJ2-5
CASSGWAGPGETQYF
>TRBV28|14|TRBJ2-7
CASSPGQGSDEQYF
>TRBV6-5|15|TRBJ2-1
CASRLEDSVYNEQFF
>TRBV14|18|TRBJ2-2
CASSSRRWTGTNTGELFF
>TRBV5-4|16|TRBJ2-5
CASSLSGTSRWETQYF
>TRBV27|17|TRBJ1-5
CASRPGQGAGGNQPQHF
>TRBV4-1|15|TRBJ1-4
CASSYRVTANEKLFF
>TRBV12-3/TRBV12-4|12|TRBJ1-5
CASTHGHQPQHF